This paragraph covers one TCR beta chain sequence. The sample originates from a study of blood T cell repertoires in COVID-19. Study details: Samples taken during acute and convalescent COVID-19 were collected in the United States, Italy and Spain.

CDR1 is ENHRY and CDR2 is SYGVKD in the germline V gene. The junction had 7 bases not matched to a gene; V was cut back by 4 bases and J by 1 base. CDR3 length: 16 amino acids. Authors' analysis steps: Researchers report that nucleated cell counts were estimated from reference gene primer amplification. Some clones are missing from TCRdb's copy, which holds only in-frame ones; the method was immunoSEQ multiplex PCR. V, J and clone size reflect that table, while D and trimming were determined from the DNA. The data show more than 250,000 clones, around 87% seen once. Study members were between about 18 and 100 years old and lived in about two dozen US regions. Clinical history reported by participants formed the basis on which cohorts were assigned.

The receptor was isolated from a young woman with acute COVID-19. The source material was PBMCs or T cells enriched from blood (not recorded which). The chain links TRBV10-3 to TRBJ1-1; 9 bases line up with TRBD1. The CDR3 region is CAISGQGGSGNTEAFF. CDR3 bases: TGTGCCATCAGTGGACAGGGGGGGAGTGGGAACACTGAAGCTTTCTTT.